One T cell receptor beta chain is described in this entry. The data were obtained in a study of lymphopenia after photon versus proton radiotherapy. The V and J ends lost 6 bases and 7 bases, in that order; junction bases with no gene match: 18. This CDR3 has 17 amino acids. In germline, CDR1 is MNHEY, CDR2 SMNVEV (reference sequence). Sequencing used immunoSEQ multiplex PCR; TCRdb keeps in-frame clones, though not all of them. The sample lists some 40,000 clones; approximately 90% were seen once. This TCR was recovered from a man aged 60-69 years with cholangiocarcinoma. The sequencing here drew on peripheral blood, taken from a patient treated with photon-based radiotherapy. The chain employs TRBV27 and TRBJ1-2; 9 bases map to TRBD1. CDR3 loop: CASREQGATNPRSGYTF. CDR3 DNA: TGTGCCAGCAGAGAACAGGGGGCTACTAACCCGAGATCTGGCTACACCTTC.